This TCR beta chain was obtained from a study of CD8 T cells in ankylosing spondylitis. General observations from the study: Clones linked to the disease showed a CD8+ phenotype. They occurred at relatively low frequencies in peripheral blood. Characteristic, it appeared, of ankylosing spondylitis blood was a TCR beta motif of seven or eight highly homologous variants.

Only a few counts were recorded for this clonotype. Its antigen is not identified. Quantitative 5'-RACE was performed with molecular barcodes, and it yielded the TCR beta libraries. Each CDR3 protein is one row after TCRdb ran MiXCR on the 5' RACE reads. The sample holds nearly 250,000 distinct CDR3 sequences, under 35% seen once. The receptor was derived from a male donor with ankylosing spondylitis or in good health (not recorded which). Sequenced input: blood, either unsorted or a sorted T cell fraction (not recorded which).

CDR3 sequence: CASSLFWDRGDEQFF. The DNA for the CDR3 is TGTGCCAGCAGTTTATTTTGGGACAGGGGGGATGAGCAGTTCTTC. The chain links TRBV27 to TRBJ2-1; 11 bases match TRBD1. The germline CDR1 and CDR2 sequences are MNHEY and SMNVEV (reference sequence). V trimming: 1 base; J trimming: 8 bases; junction bases outside the gene matches: 4. The CDR3 totals 15 residues.